The 3 T cell receptor beta chains in this list originate from one sample, sequenced in a study of cytomegalovirus exposure and HLA in healthy donors. Researchers ran the PCR with 60 Vbeta and 13 Jbeta primers. The table came from immunoSEQ multiplex PCR; TCRdb's copy has only in-frame clones and leaves some out. The sample includes 100,000 to 150,000 clones. Sequencing used PBMCs. Every receptor here comes from a man aged 25-40 years in good health and CMV-seronegative.

The chain carries TRBV28 and TRBJ2-7; TRBD1 matches 9 bases. Germline values: CDR1 MDHEN, CDR2 SYDVKM. The ends lost 7 bases at V and 4 bases at J; junction bases unmatched: 8. The CDR3 length is 14 residues. For the CDR3, the DNA is TGTGCCAGCACCCCTGACAGGGGGATGTACGAGCAGTACTTC. It specifies CASTPDRGMYEQYF.

The V and J genes are TRBV28 and TRBJ1-2; unclear D gene. The V and J ends lost 3 bases and 1 base respectively, with 24 bases between them. The CDR3 consists of 19 residues. Germline V gene lookup returns CDR1 MDHEN and CDR2 SYDVKM. CDR3 amino acids: CASSLPPWMEGFYNYGYTF. In nucleotides, the CDR3 is TGTGCCAGCAGTTTGCCACCGTGGATGGAGGGATTCTATAACTATGGCTACACCTTC.

The gene calls are TRBV21-1 and TRBJ2-1; TRBD1 is taken as the D call from the table, unchecked against the DNA. TRBV21-1 is marked as a pseudogene. CDR3 length: 16 amino acids. The CDR3 protein is CASSKRWTKLYNEQFF. In DNA, the CDR3 is TGTGCCAGCAGCAAAAGGTGGACAAAACTTTACAATGAGCAGTTCTTC.